These 15 T cell receptor beta chains originate from one sample sequenced in a study of T cell repertoires in cytomegalovirus infection. Antigens for these TCRs are unknown. Each CDR3 protein gets one entry after TCRdb re-called the reads with MiXCR. The table includes 550,000 to 700,000 distinct CDR3 sequences, roughly 42% detected once. The material was cultured PBMCs, obtained from culture after CMV antigen stimulation. The receptors come from a human donor in good health (CMV status not recorded). Some clones in this sample may be carry-over from other donors' samples.

V usage is TRBV19 and J usage is TRBJ1-1; maybe TRBD1 (6 bases). The V gene lost 3 bases and the J gene lost 4 bases, with 12 bases spanning the gap. Germline V lookup: CDR1 LNHDA, CDR2 SQIVND (reference sequence). The CDR3 is made up of 14 amino acids. CDR3 bases: TGTGCCAGTAGTATTCAGGGGTTCGGCACTGAAGCTTTCTTT. Encoded protein: CASSIQGFGTEAFF. Supplemented by reference TRBV19 and TRBJ1-1, the full variable domain reads DGGITQSPKYLFRKEGQNVTLSCEQNLNHDAMYWYRQDPGQGLRLIYYSQIVNDFQKGDIAEGYSVSREKKESFPLTVTSAQKNPTAFYLCASSIQGFGTEAFFGQGTRLTVV.

The rearrangement links TRBV5-1 to TRBJ1-4; D not resolved. CDR3 size: 13 residues. The germline CDR1 and CDR2 sequences are SGHRS and YFSETQ. Trimming stripped 5 bases from V and 8 bases from J, with 13 bases between. The CDR3 DNA is TGCGCCAGCAGACGGGCAGTGGACGAAAAACTGTTTTTT. Its protein product is CASRRAVDEKLFF.

In its sample, this clonotype was seen a few times. V is TRBV6-6 and J is TRBJ2-1; 7 nucleotides match TRBD1. Germline V gene sequence: CDR1 MNHNY, CDR2 SVGAGI (reference sequence). CDR3 length: 18 amino acids. Trimming at V came to 0 bases and at J to 0 bases, leaving 8 bases not matched to a gene. DNA of the CDR3: TGTGCCAGCAGTTACTCTAGAGGGGGCAGCGACTCCTACAATGAGCAGTTCTTC. Encoded protein: CASSYSRGGSDSYNEQFF.

This chain uses TRBV20-1 with TRBJ1-2; possibly TRBD1 for D (6 bases). CDR1 is DFQATT, CDR2 SNEGSKA, per germline (reference sequence). CDR3 length: 15 amino acids. Trimming took off 0 bases at V and 4 bases at J, with 15 bases between the two ends. The CDR3 spells CSARDPSAGVYGYTF. CDR3 DNA sequence: TGCAGTGCTAGAGACCCCTCGGCAGGGGTCTATGGCTACACCTTC.

This chain links TRBV7-6 with TRBJ1-6; D is undetermined. The V and J ends lost 3 bases and 4 bases respectively, with 4 bases between them. Germline CDR1 reads SGHVS; CDR2 reads FNYEAQ. CDR3 size: 13 residues. The DNA of the CDR3 is TGTGCCAGCAGCTTCGCATATAATTCACCCCTCCACTTT. Protein: CASSFAYNSPLHF.

The chain has TRBV28 and TRBJ1-1, with a weak D call TRBD1 (6 bases). Between the trimmed V and J ends, which lost 6 bases and 10 bases, there was a span of 18 bases. CDR1 and CDR2 from the germline V gene are MDHEN and SYDVKM. The CDR3 covers 13 residues. CDR3 DNA sequence: TGTGCCAGCAGGGGGGCGGGTCGTTTCGGAGCTTTCTTT. Its translation: CASRGAGRFGAFF.

The J gene is TRBJ1-2, the V gene TRBV20-1; maybe TRBD1 (5 bases). The CDR3 consists of 12 residues. V was pared by 3 bases and J by 8 bases, with 13 bases between. The germline V gene encodes CDR1 DFQATT and CDR2 SNEGSKA (reference sequence). CDR3 protein: CSASSGPDGYTF. The CDR3 DNA reads as TGCAGTGCTAGTTCGGGGCCGGACGGCTACACCTTC.

The chain joins TRBV10-3 to TRBJ1-2; D uncertain. V lost 5 bases and J 5 bases, leaving 15 bases between the germline ends. Germline CDR1 ENHRY, CDR2 SYGVKD. The CDR3 is made up of 14 amino acids. CDR3 sequence: CAISPGPVGYGYTF. The CDR3 nucleotides read TGTGCCATCAGTCCTGGGCCAGTGGGATATGGCTACACCTTC.

This clonotype was seen only a few times. The chain has TRBV4-1 and TRBJ1-5, with TRBD1 identical over 12 bases. The CDR3 extends over 16 amino acids. V trimming: 2 bases; J trimming: 8 bases; junction bases outside the gene matches: 7. Germline values: CDR1 MGHRA, CDR2 YSYEKL. The CDR3: CASSQTGTGGTEPQHF. In DNA form, the CDR3 reads TGCGCCAGCAGCCAAACCGGGACAGGGGGCACGGAGCCCCAGCATTTT.

This clonotype is a singleton in its sample. The rearrangement uses TRBV6-1 and TRBJ1-6; no clear D. The CDR3 consists of 14 residues. Germline lookup yields CDR1 MNHNS and CDR2 SASEGT. V gave up 7 bases and J gave up 5 bases, with 12 bases separating them. This CDR3 reads CASTSAENNSPLHF. In nucleotides, the CDR3 is TGTGCCAGCACTTCGGCAGAGAATAATTCACCCCTCCACTTT.

The chain links TRBV6-1 to TRBJ1-5, with D unclear. The V gene's germline CDR1 is MNHNS and CDR2 SASEGT. The CDR3 is made up of 13 amino acids. Trimming pared 0 bases from V and 5 bases from J, leaving 5 bases between. This CDR3 is CASSEANDQPQHF. CDR3 DNA: TGTGCCAGCAGTGAAGCCAATGATCAGCCCCAGCATTTT.

The chain has TRBV27 and TRBJ1-5, with 8 nucleotides matching TRBD1. Germline loops: CDR1 MNHEY, CDR2 SMNVEV (reference sequence). V dropped 8 bases and J dropped 6; count of bases not matched to a gene: 9. The CDR3 is 14 amino acids. The CDR3 coding sequence is TGTGCCAGCGGGCGTGCAGGGGGCGGTCAGCCCCAGCATTTT. This codes for CASGRAGGGQPQHF.

In this sample, this clonotype turned up a few times. The chain uses TRBV4-3 and TRBJ2-1, with TRBD1 as a possible D gene (6 bases). The CDR3 is 15 residues long. V was cut by 0 bases and J by 4 bases, with 10 bases left in between. From germline, CDR1 is LGHNA and CDR2 YSLEER. The DNA for the CDR3 is TGCGCCAGCAGCCAAGACGTACAGGGTTACAATGAGCAGTTCTTC. The encoded protein is CASSQDVQGYNEQFF.

The chain has TRBV11-2 and TRBJ2-7; D is unclear. CDR3 length equals 11 residues. Germline values: CDR1 SGHAT, CDR2 FQNNGV. The V and J ends lost 6 bases and 7 bases respectively, with 10 bases between them. CDR3 DNA: TGTGCCAGCAGTGTGGCTCGGGAGCAGTACTTC. Translating gives CASSVAREQYF.

The chain joins TRBV4-1 to TRBJ1-3; D is undetermined. This CDR3 region has 15 residues. The ends were cut back, 3 bases at V and 0 bases at J, with 9 bases in the middle. Germline lookup yields CDR1 MGHRA and CDR2 YSYEKL. CDR3 residues: CASSHGGISGNTIYF. DNA for the CDR3: TGCGCCAGCAGCCATGGTGGTATCTCTGGAAACACCATATATTTT.